These T cell receptor beta chains were read from a single sample in a study of precursors of human CD4 cytotoxic T cells. A single record per CDR3 protein comes from TCRdb applying MiXCR to the reads. The sample contains 200 to 250 distinct CDR3 sequences, under 40% of which appear only once. Specimen: memory CD4+ T cells from blood (PBMCs). These receptors all come from a human donor in good health. CDR3s include the opening cysteine and the closing phenylalanine or tryptophan. The order of the fields is CDR3 protein, V gene.

CDR3: CASSLRTGGAYEQYF
V: TRBV5-1

CDR3: CASNSGANVLTF
V: TRBV2

CDR3: CASSPAGTANSPLHF
V: TRBV12-3/TRBV12-4

CDR3: CASGTPGQGGTEAFF
V: TRBV28

CDR3: CASGSPGQGHQPQHF
V: TRBV27

CDR3: CASSPARNYGYTF
V: TRBV14

CDR3: CASSPVGRRLETQYF
V: TRBV19

CDR3: CAITTGRNREQYF
V: TRBV10-3

CDR3: CSARVRGSYEQYF
V: TRBV20-1

CDR3: CASSLATETGANVLTF
V: TRBV5-1

CDR3: CASSQDREGLAGVTGELFF
V: TRBV4-3